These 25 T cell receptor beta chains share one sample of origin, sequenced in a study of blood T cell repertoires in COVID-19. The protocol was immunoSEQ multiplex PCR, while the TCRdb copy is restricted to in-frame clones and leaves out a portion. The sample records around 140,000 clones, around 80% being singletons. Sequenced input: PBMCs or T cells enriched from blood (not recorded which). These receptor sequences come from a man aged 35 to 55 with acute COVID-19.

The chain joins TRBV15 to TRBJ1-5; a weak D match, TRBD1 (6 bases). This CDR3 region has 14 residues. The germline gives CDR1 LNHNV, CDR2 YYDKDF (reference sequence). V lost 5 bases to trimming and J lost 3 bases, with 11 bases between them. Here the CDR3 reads CATSPDRTNQPQHF. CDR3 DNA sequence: TGTGCCACCAGCCCAGACAGGACCAATCAGCCCCAGCATTTT.

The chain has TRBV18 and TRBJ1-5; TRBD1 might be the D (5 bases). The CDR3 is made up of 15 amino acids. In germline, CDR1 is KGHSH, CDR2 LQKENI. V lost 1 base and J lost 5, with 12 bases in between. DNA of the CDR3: TGTGCCAGCTCACCACAGGAAGGGGAAGATCAGCCCCAGCATTTT. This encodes CASSPQEGEDQPQHF.

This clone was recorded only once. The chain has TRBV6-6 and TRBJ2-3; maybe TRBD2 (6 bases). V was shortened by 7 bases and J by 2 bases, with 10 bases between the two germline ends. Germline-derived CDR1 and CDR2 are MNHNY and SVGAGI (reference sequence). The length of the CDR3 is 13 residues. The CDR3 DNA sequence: TGTGCCAGCACCGCGGGGAACACAGATACGCAGTATTTT. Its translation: CASTAGNTDTQYF.

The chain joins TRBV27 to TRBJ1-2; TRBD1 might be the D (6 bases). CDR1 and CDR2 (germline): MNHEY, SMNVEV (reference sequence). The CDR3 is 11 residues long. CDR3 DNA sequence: TGTGCTGTCGGACAGTCCTATGGCTACACCTTC. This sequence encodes CAVGQSYGYTF.

The CDR3 coding sequence is TGCGCCAGCAGCCTTCTGACTGGTAGCGGGGTTACTATGGGAGAGACCCAGTACTTC. Its protein is CASSLLTGSGVTMGETQYF. The gene calls are TRBV5-1 and TRBJ2-5, with TRBD2 identical over 8 bases. Germline assignment: CDR1 SGHRS and CDR2 YFSETQ. V dropped 4 bases and J dropped 4; count of bases not matched to a gene: 21. The CDR3 totals 19 residues.

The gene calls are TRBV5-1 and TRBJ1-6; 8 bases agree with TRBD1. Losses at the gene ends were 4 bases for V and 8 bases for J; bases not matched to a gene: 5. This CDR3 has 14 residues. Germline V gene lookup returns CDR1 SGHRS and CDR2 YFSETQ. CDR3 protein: CASSLDRGDSPLHF. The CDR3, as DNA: TGCGCCAGCAGCCTTGACAGGGGCGATTCACCCCTCCACTTT.

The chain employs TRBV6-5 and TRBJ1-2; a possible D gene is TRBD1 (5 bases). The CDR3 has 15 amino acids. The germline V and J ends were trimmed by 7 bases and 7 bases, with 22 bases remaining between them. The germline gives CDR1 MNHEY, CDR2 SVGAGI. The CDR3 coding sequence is TGTGCCAGCACTGGCGGGGCAGCCAGTTTACGTGGCTACACCTTC. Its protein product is CASTGGAASLRGYTF.

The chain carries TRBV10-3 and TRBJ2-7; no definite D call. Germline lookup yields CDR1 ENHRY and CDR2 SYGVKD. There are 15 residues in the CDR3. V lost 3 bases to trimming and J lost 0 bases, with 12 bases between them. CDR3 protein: CAISEVQVLSYEQYF. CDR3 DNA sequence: TGTGCCATCAGTGAAGTTCAGGTTCTCTCCTACGAGCAGTACTTC.

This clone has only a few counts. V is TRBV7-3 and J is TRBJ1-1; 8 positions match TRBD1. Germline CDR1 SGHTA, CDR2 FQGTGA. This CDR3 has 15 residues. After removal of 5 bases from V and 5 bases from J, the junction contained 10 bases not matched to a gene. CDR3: CASSPGTGENTEAFF. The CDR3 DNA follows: TGTGCCAGCAGCCCAGGGACAGGTGAGAATACTGAAGCTTTCTTT.

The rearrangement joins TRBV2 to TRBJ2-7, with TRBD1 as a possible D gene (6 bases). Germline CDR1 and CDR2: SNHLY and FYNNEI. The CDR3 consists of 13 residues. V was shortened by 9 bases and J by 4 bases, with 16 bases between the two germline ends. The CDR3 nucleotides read TGTGCCAGGGACAGAGGGAGAGGGTACGAGCAGTACTTC. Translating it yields CARDRGRGYEQYF.

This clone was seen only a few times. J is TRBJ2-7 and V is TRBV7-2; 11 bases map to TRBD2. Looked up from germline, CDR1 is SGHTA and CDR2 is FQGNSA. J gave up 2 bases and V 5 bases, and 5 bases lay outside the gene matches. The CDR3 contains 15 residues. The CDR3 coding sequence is TGTGCCAGCAGCCAAACTAGCGGGAGAACCTACGAGCAGTACTTC. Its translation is CASSQTSGRTYEQYF.

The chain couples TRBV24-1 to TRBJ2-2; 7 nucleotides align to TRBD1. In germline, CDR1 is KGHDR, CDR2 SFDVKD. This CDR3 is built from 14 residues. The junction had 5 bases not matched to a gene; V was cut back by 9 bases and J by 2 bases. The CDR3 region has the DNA TGTGCCACCTCCGGGACAGCTAACACCGGGGAGCTGTTTTTT. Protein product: CATSGTANTGELFF.

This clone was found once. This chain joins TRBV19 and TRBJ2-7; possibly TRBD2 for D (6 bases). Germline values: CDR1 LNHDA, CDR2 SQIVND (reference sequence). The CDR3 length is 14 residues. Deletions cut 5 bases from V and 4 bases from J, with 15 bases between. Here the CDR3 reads CASSVVGSGYEQYF. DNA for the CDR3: TGTGCCAGTAGTGTAGTCGGGAGCGGGTACGAGCAGTACTTC.

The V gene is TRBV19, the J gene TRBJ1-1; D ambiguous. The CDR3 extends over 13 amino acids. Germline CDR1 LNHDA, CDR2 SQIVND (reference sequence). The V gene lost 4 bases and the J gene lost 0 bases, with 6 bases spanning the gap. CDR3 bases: TGTGCCAGTAGTACTCAGTTGAACACTGAAGCTTTCTTT. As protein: CASSTQLNTEAFF.

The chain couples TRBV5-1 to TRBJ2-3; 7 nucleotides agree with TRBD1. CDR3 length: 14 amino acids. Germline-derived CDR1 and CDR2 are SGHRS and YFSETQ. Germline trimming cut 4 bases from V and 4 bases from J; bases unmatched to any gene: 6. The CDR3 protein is CASSIGQVPDTQYF. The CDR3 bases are TGCGCCAGCAGCATCGGACAGGTCCCAGATACGCAGTATTTT.

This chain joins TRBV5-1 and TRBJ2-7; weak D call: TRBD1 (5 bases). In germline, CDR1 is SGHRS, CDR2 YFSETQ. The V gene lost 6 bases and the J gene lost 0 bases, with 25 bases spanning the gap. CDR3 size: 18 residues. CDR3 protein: CASTRPGQHEYSSYEQYF. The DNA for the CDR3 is TGCGCCAGCACCAGACCCGGACAACATGAATATAGCTCCTACGAGCAGTACTTC.

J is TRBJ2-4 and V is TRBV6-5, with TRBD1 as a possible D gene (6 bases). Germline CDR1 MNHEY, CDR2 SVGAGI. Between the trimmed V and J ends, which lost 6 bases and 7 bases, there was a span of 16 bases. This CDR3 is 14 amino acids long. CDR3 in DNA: TGTGCCAGCAGCTTTTCGGACAGAGGGAACATTCAGTACTTC. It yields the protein CASSFSDRGNIQYF.

The CDR3 DNA is TGCGCCAGCAGCCTTCTCGAGGGAGAGACCCAGTACTTC. This translates into CASSLLEGETQYF. This rearrangement joins TRBV4-1 to TRBJ2-5, with a tentative D call TRBD2 (5 bases). CDR3 size: 13 residues. V was pared by 4 bases and J by 4 bases, with 10 bases between. The germline gives CDR1 MGHRA, CDR2 YSYEKL.

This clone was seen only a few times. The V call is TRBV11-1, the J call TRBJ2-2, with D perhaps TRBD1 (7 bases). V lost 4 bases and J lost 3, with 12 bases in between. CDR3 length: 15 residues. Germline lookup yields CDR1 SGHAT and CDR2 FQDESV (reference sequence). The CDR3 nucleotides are TGTGCCAGCAGCTCGGCAGGGGGGTACACCGGGGAGCTGTTTTTT. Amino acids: CASSSAGGYTGELFF.

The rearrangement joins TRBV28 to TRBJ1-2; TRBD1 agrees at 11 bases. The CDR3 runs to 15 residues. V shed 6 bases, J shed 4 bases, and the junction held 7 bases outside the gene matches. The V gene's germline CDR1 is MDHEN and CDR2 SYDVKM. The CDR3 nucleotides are TGTGCCAGCAGCCCCGGGGACAGGGGGAGCTATGGCTACACCTTC. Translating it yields CASSPGDRGSYGYTF.

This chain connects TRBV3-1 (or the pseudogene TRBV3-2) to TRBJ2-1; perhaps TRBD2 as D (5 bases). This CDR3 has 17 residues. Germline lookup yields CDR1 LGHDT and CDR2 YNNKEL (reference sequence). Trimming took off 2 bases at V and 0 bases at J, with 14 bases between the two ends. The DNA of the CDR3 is TGTGCCAGCAGCCAACAGCGGACGGGAAGCTCCTACAATGAGCAGTTCTTC. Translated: CASSQQRTGSSYNEQFF.

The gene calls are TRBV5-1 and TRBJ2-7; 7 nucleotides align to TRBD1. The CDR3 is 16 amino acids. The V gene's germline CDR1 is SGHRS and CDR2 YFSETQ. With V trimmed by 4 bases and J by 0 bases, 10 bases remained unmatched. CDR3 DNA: TGCGCCAGCAGCCCTTCAGGGACAGTAAGCTCCTACGAGCAGTACTTC. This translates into CASSPSGTVSSYEQYF.

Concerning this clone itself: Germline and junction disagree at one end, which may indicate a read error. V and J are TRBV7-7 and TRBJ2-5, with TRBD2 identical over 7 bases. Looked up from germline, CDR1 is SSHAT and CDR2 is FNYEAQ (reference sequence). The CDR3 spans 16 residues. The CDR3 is CASSLERSLGGETQYF. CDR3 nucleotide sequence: TGTGCTAGCAGCTTAGAACGGAGCTTGGGGGGGGAGACCCAGTACTTC.

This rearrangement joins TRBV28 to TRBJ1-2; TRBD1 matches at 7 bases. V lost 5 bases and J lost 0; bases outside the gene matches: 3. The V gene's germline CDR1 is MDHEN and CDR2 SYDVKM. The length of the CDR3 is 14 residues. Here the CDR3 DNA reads TGTGCCAGCAGTCCAGGGACAGCTAACTATGGCTACACCTTC. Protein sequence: CASSPGTANYGYTF.

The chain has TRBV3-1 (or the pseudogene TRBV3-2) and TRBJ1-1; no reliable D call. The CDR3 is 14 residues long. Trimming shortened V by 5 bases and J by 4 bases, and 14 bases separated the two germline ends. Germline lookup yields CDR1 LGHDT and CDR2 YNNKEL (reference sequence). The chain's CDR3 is CASSKRTTGTEAFF. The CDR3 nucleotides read TGTGCCAGCAGCAAAAGGACTACGGGCACTGAAGCTTTCTTT.